The next 21 T cell receptor beta chains were all read from a single sample in a study of response to subunit inactivated influenza vaccine. From the RT-PCR reads, TCRdb called clonotypes with MiXCR, one entry per CDR3 protein. The sample consists of about 570,000 distinct CDR3 sequences, around 11% of them appearing once. These same records also appear under a second study, on T cells expressing NK-cell markers. That paper notes: Template switching by 5'RACE with UMIs generated the TCR beta cDNA.

The source was PBMCs from blood, collected on the day of vaccination. Receptor source: a man between 50 and 59 years old who received an inactivated influenza vaccine.

This rearrangement joins TRBV30 to TRBJ2-1, with 7 bases identical to TRBD2. V dropped 7 bases and J dropped 5; count of bases not matched to a gene: 8. This CDR3 contains 13 residues. CDR1 and CDR2 (germline): GTSNPN, SVGIG (reference sequence). CDR3 residues: CASSRGFNNEQFF. CDR3 in DNA: TGTGCCTCTTCGCGGGGGTTTAACAATGAGCAGTTCTTC.

This clonotype has at least ten counts. This chain links TRBV6-2 or TRBV6-3 with TRBJ1-1, with D possibly matching TRBD1 (5 bases). Germline V gene data show CDR1 as MNHEY and CDR2 as SVGEGT. The CDR3 runs to 13 residues. Trimming removed 2 bases from V and 1 base from J, with 5 bases in between. The CDR3 sequence: CASSYGGNTEAFF. As DNA, the CDR3 is TGTGCCAGCAGTTACGGGGGGAACACTGAAGCTTTCTTT.

The sample holds many counts of this clonotype. The chain links TRBV5-1 to TRBJ1-1; 8 bases map to TRBD1. V trimming: 1 base; J trimming: 7 bases; junction bases outside the gene matches: 9. Germline V CDR1 and CDR2: SGHRS, YFSETQ. This CDR3 is built from 15 residues. The CDR3 loop reads CASSLIPGQGIEAFF. Here the CDR3 DNA reads TGCGCCAGCAGCTTGATACCCGGACAGGGAATTGAAGCTTTCTTT. Based on the CDR3 plus reference TRBV5-1 and TRBJ1-1, the full variable domain is KAGVTQTPRYLIKTRGQQVTLSCSPISGHRSVSWYQQTPGQGLQFLFEYFSETQRNKGNFPGRFSGRQFSNSRSEMNVSTLELGDSALYLCASSLIPGQGIEAFFGQGTRLTVV.

The chain uses TRBV6-5 and TRBJ2-1; maybe TRBD1 (5 bases). The CDR3 extends over 14 amino acids. Germline loops: CDR1 MNHEY, CDR2 SVGAGI. Trimming stripped 0 bases from V and 5 bases from J, with 8 bases between. This CDR3 is CASSYSGQNNEQFF. CDR3 DNA sequence: TGTGCCAGCAGTTACTCGGGGCAGAACAATGAGCAGTTCTTC.

The chain combines TRBV4-1 with TRBJ2-1; D call uncertain. V was cut by 4 bases and J by 3 bases, with 10 bases left in between. The V gene's germline CDR1 is MGHRA and CDR2 YSYEKL. The CDR3 is 14 amino acids. The CDR3 sequence: CASSREPLYNEQFF. In nucleotides, the CDR3 is TGCGCCAGCAGCCGGGAACCCCTCTACAATGAGCAGTTCTTC.

The chain recombines TRBV2 with TRBJ2-7; TRBD1 agrees at 9 bases. The V gene end was trimmed by 6 bases and the J gene end by 12 bases; junction bases not matched to a gene: 15. Germline CDR1 is SNHLY and CDR2 is FYNNEI. The CDR3 spans 14 residues. In nucleotides, the CDR3 is TGTGCCAGCAGGGATAGTCCCGGGACAGGGTCGGGGTACTTC. Translated: CASRDSPGTGSGYF.

The sample holds many counts of this clonotype. The chain links TRBV15 to TRBJ2-1; the D gene is possibly TRBD2 (5 bases). Between the trimmed V and J ends, which lost 4 bases and 6 bases, there was a span of 16 bases. The CDR3 loop spans 15 amino acids. CDR1 is LNHNV and CDR2 is YYDKDF in the germline V gene (reference sequence). The CDR3 region is CATSILGRGGNEQFF. For the CDR3, the DNA is TGTGCCACCAGCATCCTCGGCAGAGGAGGCAATGAGCAGTTCTTC.

The chain links TRBV29-1 to TRBJ2-5; D gene ambiguous. V gave up 4 bases and J gave up 1 base, with 4 bases separating them. Looked up from germline, CDR1 is SQVTM and CDR2 is ANQGSEA. The CDR3 loop spans 11 amino acids. CDR3 nucleotides: TGCAGCGTTGCCAGCCAAGAGACCCAGTACTTC. It yields the protein CSVASQETQYF.

The chain joins TRBV19 to TRBJ1-2; 8 nucleotides agree with TRBD1. Trimming took 3 bases from V and 0 from J; bases not matched to a gene: 3. The CDR3 runs 15 residues. Germline V gene data show CDR1 as LNHDA and CDR2 as SQIVND (reference sequence). The CDR3 sequence is CASSMDRAANYGYTF. The CDR3 DNA sequence: TGTGCCAGTAGTATGGACAGGGCCGCTAACTATGGCTACACCTTC.

The chain employs TRBV12-3 or TRBV12-4 and TRBJ1-2; TRBD1 is a possible D gene (6 bases). The CDR3 consists of 15 residues. V lost 2 bases and J 7 bases, leaving 17 bases between the germline ends. This CDR3 is CASSLNWGHFLGYTF. The CDR3 DNA sequence: TGTGCCAGCAGTTTAAATTGGGGACACTTTCTTGGCTACACCTTC.

This clonotype was counted many times. CDR3 residues: CASSLRGDYGYTF. In nucleotides, the CDR3 is TGTGCCAGCAGTTTACGGGGTGACTATGGCTACACCTTC. This chain uses TRBV12-3 or TRBV12-4 with TRBJ1-2, with D unclear. V lost 2 bases and J 3 bases, leaving 7 bases between the germline ends. The CDR3 has 13 residues.

The chain joins TRBV5-1 to TRBJ2-5, with TRBD1 matching 7 bases. This CDR3 has 13 amino acids. Germline CDR1 reads SGHRS; CDR2 reads YFSETQ. Trimming removed 0 bases from V and 6 bases from J; junction bases left unmatched: 2. Here the CDR3 DNA reads TGCGCCAGCAGCTTGGCAGGGGGACAGACCCAGTACTTC. Translating gives CASSLAGGQTQYF. Together with reference TRBV5-1 and TRBJ2-5, the CDR3 gives the full variable domain: KAGVTQTPRYLIKTRGQQVTLSCSPISGHRSVSWYQQTPGQGLQFLFEYFSETQRNKGNFPGRFSGRQFSNSRSEMNVSTLELGDSALYLCASSLAGGQTQYFGPGTRLLVL.

This clonotype showed up just a few times. The CDR3 spells CASSLGLGAFF. The CDR3 region has the DNA TGTGCCAGCAGTTTGGGCTTGGGTGCTTTCTTT. This chain joins TRBV12-3 or TRBV12-4 and TRBJ1-1; D gene ambiguous. Trimming shortened V by 3 bases and J by 11 bases, and 10 bases separated the two germline ends. This CDR3 comprises 11 residues.

In this sample, this clonotype turned up a few times. The chain is built from TRBV7-8 and TRBJ2-1, with 8 positions matching TRBD1. Per the germline V gene, CDR1 is SGHVS and CDR2 is FQNEAQ. The CDR3 covers 16 residues. The junction had 8 bases not matched to a gene; V was cut back by 5 bases and J by 2 bases. CDR3 in DNA: TGTGCCAGCAGCAAACCGACAGGGGTCCCCTACAATGAGCAGTTCTTC. The encoded protein is CASSKPTGVPYNEQFF.

This CDR3 reads CASRVLTGVGGNEQFF. The DNA for the CDR3 is TGTGCCAGCAGAGTTCTTACAGGGGTGGGAGGAAATGAGCAGTTCTTC. J is TRBJ2-1 and V is TRBV11-2; a possible D gene is TRBD1 (7 bases). Germline loops: CDR1 SGHAT, CDR2 FQNNGV. Trimming removed 6 bases from V and 7 bases from J, with 22 bases in between. CDR3 length equals 16 residues.

This clonotype was seen more than once but under ten times. This chain uses TRBV7-3 with TRBJ2-1, with 9 bases fitting TRBD2. The CDR3 runs to 17 residues. Trimming at V came to 1 base and at J to 2 bases, leaving 6 bases not matched to a gene. In germline, CDR1 is SGHTA, CDR2 FQGTGA. CDR3 amino acids: CASSLRKAGGTYNEQFF. Here the CDR3 DNA reads TGTGCCAGCAGCTTAAGGAAAGCGGGAGGTACCTACAATGAGCAGTTCTTC.

This clonotype was counted only a few times. The V call is TRBV28, the J call TRBJ2-7; the D gene could be TRBD1 or TRBD2 (6 bases each). V lost 7 bases and J lost 6, with 22 bases in between. The CDR3 extends over 15 amino acids. Germline values: CDR1 MDHEN, CDR2 SYDVKM. The CDR3 sequence is CASTRGGTPLSEQYF. CDR3 nucleotide sequence: TGTGCCAGCACCCGTGGGGGGACACCCTTGTCCGAGCAGTACTTC.

The V gene is TRBV10-3, the J gene TRBJ1-1, with 8 nucleotides matching TRBD1. The germline V gene has CDR1 ENHRY and CDR2 SYGVKD. J lost 4 bases, V lost 8 bases, and 12 bases had no gene match. This CDR3 comprises 15 residues. The CDR3 sequence is CAIQPRDRYLTEAFF. The CDR3 DNA follows: TGTGCCATCCAACCCCGGGACAGGTACCTCACTGAAGCTTTCTTT.

This clonotype was observed at least ten times. The rearrangement links TRBV7-2 to TRBJ1-5, with D possibly TRBD1 on 5 matching bases. The CDR3 totals 14 residues. Germline V lookup: CDR1 SGHTA, CDR2 FQGNSA. V dropped 6 bases and J dropped 7 bases, with 16 bases sitting between them. The CDR3, as DNA: TGTGCCAGCAGATTTCAGGGAATTGGACAGCCCCAGCATTTT. This gives the protein CASRFQGIGQPQHF. The variable domain in full, completed from reference TRBV7-2 and TRBJ1-5, reads GAGVSQSPSNKVTEKGKDVELRCDPISGHTALYWYRQSLGQGLEFLIYFQGNSAPDKSGLPSDRFSAERTGGSVSTLTIQRTQQEDSAVYLCASRFQGIGQPQHFGDGTRLSIL.

V and J are TRBV20-1 and TRBJ1-5; 10 bases map to TRBD1. This CDR3 region has 19 residues. V dropped 6 bases and J dropped 2; count of bases not matched to a gene: 19. CDR1 and CDR2 (germline): DFQATT, SNEGSKA (reference sequence). The CDR3 sequence is CSAPWAQGQGESRNQPQHF. The CDR3 DNA sequence: TGCAGTGCCCCCTGGGCCCAAGGACAGGGGGAGTCTCGCAATCAGCCCCAGCATTTT.

This clonotype occurred many times. This rearrangement joins TRBV20-1 to TRBJ1-5, with a tentative D call TRBD1 (5 bases). The germline V gene encodes CDR1 DFQATT and CDR2 SNEGSKA (reference sequence). This CDR3 region has 16 residues. V was pared by 2 bases and J by 4 bases, with 18 bases between. The chain's CDR3 is CSARRGNTGLNQPQHF. The CDR3 DNA is TGCAGTGCTAGACGGGGGAATACGGGGCTTAATCAGCCCCAGCATTTT.